The 22 T cell receptor beta chains given below trace back to one sample, sequenced in a study of T cell clonotyping in hematopoietic cell transplantation. Assay used: immunoSEQ multiplex PCR; TCRdb lists only in-frame clones, some missing. The data contain about 36,000 clones, 80% to 90% of them singletons. Sequencing used peripheral blood mononuclear cells. Every receptor here comes from a woman between 40 and 50 years old in good health. Some clones in this sample may be carry-over from other donors' samples.

J is TRBJ2-7 and V is TRBV7-6; 7 bases agree with TRBD1. With V trimmed by 4 bases and J by 1 base, 4 bases remained unmatched. Germline CDR1 SGHVS, CDR2 FNYEAQ. The CDR3 runs 14 residues. DNA for the CDR3: TGTGCCAGCAGCTCCGGGACAGTATCCTACGAGCAGTACTTC. This encodes CASSSGTVSYEQYF.

The V gene is TRBV19, the J gene TRBJ1-3; D not certain. The length of the CDR3 is 14 residues. Trimming stripped 3 bases from V and 4 bases from J, with 10 bases between. Germline-derived CDR1 and CDR2 are LNHDA and SQIVND (reference sequence). The CDR3 sequence is CASSIYGGGNTIYF. The CDR3 DNA follows: TGTGCCAGTAGTATTTATGGCGGCGGAAACACCATATATTTT.

This clone has only one observation. DNA of the CDR3: TGCGCCAGCAGCCAGAGGGAGGGTTACGAGCAGTACTTC. Protein: CASSQREGYEQYF. This chain links TRBV4-3 with TRBJ2-7; 7 bases map to TRBD2. The V segment lost 3 bases and the J segment 4 bases; nucleotides outside the gene matches: 3. Looked up from germline, CDR1 is LGHNA and CDR2 is YSLEER. The CDR3 length is 13 residues.

This sequence joins TRBV28 and TRBJ1-1; unclear D gene. Germline V gene data show CDR1 as MDHEN and CDR2 as SYDVKM. V was cut by 3 bases and J by 1 base, with 9 bases left in between. The CDR3 covers 14 residues. The chain's CDR3 is CASSFEARNTEAFF. Here the CDR3 DNA reads TGTGCCAGCAGTTTTGAAGCCAGGAACACTGAAGCTTTCTTT.

V is TRBV6-6 and J is TRBJ1-1; unclear D gene. V shed 2 bases and J shed 2 bases, with 9 bases lying between them. The CDR3 consists of 14 residues. From germline, CDR1 is MNHNY and CDR2 SVGAGI (reference sequence). CDR3 bases: TGTGCCAGCAGTTACCTGGTTAGCAACACTGAAGCTTTCTTT. Its protein product is CASSYLVSNTEAFF.

V is TRBV27 and J is TRBJ2-7; 7 bases are a match to TRBD1. The germline V gene encodes CDR1 MNHEY and CDR2 SMNVEV (reference sequence). V shed 3 bases, J shed 1 base, and the junction held 3 bases outside the gene matches. This CDR3 contains 14 residues. The CDR3 region has the DNA TGTGCCAGCAGTTTCCGGGACAGTTCCTACGAGCAGTACTTC. Translated, it gives CASSFRDSSYEQYF.

The V and J genes are TRBV30 and TRBJ2-7; TRBD2 might be the D (6 bases). In germline, CDR1 is GTSNPN, CDR2 SVGIG (reference sequence). Trimming shortened V by 5 bases and J by 0 bases, and 11 bases separated the two germline ends. This CDR3 comprises 13 residues. The CDR3 DNA reads TGTGCCTGGGACCGCGGGAACTCCTACGAGCAGTACTTC. Its translation is CAWDRGNSYEQYF.

The CDR3 loop reads CASSLGTGPYQPQHF. The DNA of the CDR3 is TGCGCCAGCAGCCTAGGGACAGGGCCTTATCAGCCCCAGCATTTT. V usage is TRBV5-1 and J usage is TRBJ1-5; 9 nucleotides agree with TRBD1. Trimming cost V 4 bases and J 5 bases; bases outside gene matches: 7. The CDR3 contains 15 residues. Germline CDR1 SGHRS, CDR2 YFSETQ.

This clone occurred once. The genes are TRBV5-4 and TRBJ2-7, with D tentatively TRBD1 or TRBD2 (5 bases each). Germline loops: CDR1 SGHNT, CDR2 YYREEE (reference sequence). Between the trimmed V and J ends, which lost 4 bases and 6 bases, there was a span of 14 bases. The CDR3 is 13 residues long. The CDR3 reads CASSRDHASEQYF. The CDR3 DNA is TGTGCCAGCAGCCGGGACCACGCTAGCGAGCAGTACTTC. Drawing the rest from reference TRBV5-4 and TRBJ2-7, the complete variable domain is ETGVTQSPTHLIKTRGQQVTLRCSSQSGHNTVSWYQQALGQGPQFIFQYYREEENGRGNFPPRFSGLQFPNYSSELNVNALELDDSALYLCASSRDHASEQYFGPGTRLTVT.

The rearrangement links TRBV5-1 to TRBJ1-2; D perhaps matches TRBD1 (6 bases). Germline lookup yields CDR1 SGHRS and CDR2 YFSETQ. V was trimmed by 0 bases and J by 6 bases, leaving 12 bases between them. The CDR3 runs to 14 residues. The CDR3 spells CASSLGAGADGYTF. CDR3 DNA: TGCGCCAGCAGCTTGGGGGCAGGGGCGGATGGCTACACCTTC.

This chain links TRBV6-5 with TRBJ2-7; TRBD1 matches 9 bases. Germline V lookup: CDR1 MNHEY, CDR2 SVGAGI. V trimming: 7 bases; J trimming: 6 bases; junction bases outside the gene matches: 13. This CDR3 is 15 amino acids long. The CDR3 region is CASTPSPGQGSEQYF. The CDR3 coding sequence is TGTGCCAGCACTCCTTCCCCGGGACAGGGCAGCGAGCAGTACTTC.

This chain joins TRBV6-5 and TRBJ2-2; no clear D. CDR3 size: 14 residues. Deletions cut 4 bases from V and 6 bases from J, with 12 bases between. Germline CDR1 and CDR2: MNHEY and SVGAGI. This chain's CDR3 is CASSSNRQAGELFF. CDR3 bases: TGTGCCAGCAGTTCCAACCGGCAAGCCGGGGAGCTGTTTTTT.

The chain has TRBV5-4 and TRBJ2-7; TRBD2 aligns across 7 bases. Unmatched junction bases numbered 9, after V lost 4 bases and J lost 5 bases. This CDR3 has 14 amino acids. The germline CDR1 and CDR2 sequences are SGHNT and YYREEE (reference sequence). CDR3: CASSIGLVRDEQYF. The CDR3 nucleotides are TGTGCCAGCAGCATCGGACTAGTACGCGACGAGCAGTACTTC. Based on the CDR3 plus reference TRBV5-4 and TRBJ2-7, the full variable domain is ETGVTQSPTHLIKTRGQQVTLRCSSQSGHNTVSWYQQALGQGPQFIFQYYREEENGRGNFPPRFSGLQFPNYSSELNVNALELDDSALYLCASSIGLVRDEQYFGPGTRLTVT.

The chain combines TRBV19 with TRBJ2-2; a weak D match, TRBD1 (6 bases). Germline assignment: CDR1 LNHDA and CDR2 SQIVND (reference sequence). V was clipped by 4 bases and J by 4 bases, with 13 bases between them. CDR3 size: 15 residues. In DNA form, the CDR3 reads TGTGCCAGTAGTACGCAGGACAGCCTCACCGGGGAGCTGTTTTTT. Its protein is CASSTQDSLTGELFF.

The chain has TRBV19 and TRBJ1-5; 7 nucleotides agree with TRBD1. Germline V gives CDR1 LNHDA, CDR2 SQIVND (reference sequence). The ends lost 5 bases at V and 7 bases at J; junction bases unmatched: 8. CDR3 length: 14 amino acids. CDR3 nucleotides: TGTGCCAGTAGTTATCAGGGGGGAGGACAGCCCCAGCATTTT. This translates into CASSYQGGGQPQHF.

DNA of the CDR3: TGTGCCATCGGAAGCGGGAACACAGATACGCAGTATTTT. It yields the protein CAIGSGNTDTQYF. The chain combines TRBV10-3 with TRBJ2-3, with TRBD2 matching 7 bases. CDR1 is ENHRY, CDR2 SYGVKD, per germline. The V segment lost 8 bases and the J segment 2 bases; nucleotides outside the gene matches: 4. This CDR3 is 13 amino acids long.

The chain combines TRBV28 with TRBJ1-2; perhaps TRBD1 as D (5 bases). V lost 5 bases, J lost 8 bases, and 12 bases lay in between. The CDR3 totals 12 residues. Germline assignment: CDR1 MDHEN and CDR2 SYDVKM. CDR3 sequence reads: CASSRRARGYTF. CDR3 DNA: TGTGCCAGCAGTCGCAGGGCGAGGGGCTACACCTTC.

The V gene is TRBV27, the J gene TRBJ2-7; tentative D call: TRBD2 (6 bases). The V gene's germline CDR1 is MNHEY and CDR2 SMNVEV (reference sequence). The CDR3 totals 14 residues. Trimming cost V 8 bases and J 0 bases, with 14 bases left between them. Written as DNA, the CDR3 is TGTGCCAGCCCCTGGGGGGACCACTCCTACGAGCAGTACTTC. As protein: CASPWGDHSYEQYF.

This clone was found once. The chain joins TRBV5-1 to TRBJ2-5, with D hard to call. The CDR3 covers 13 residues. Trimming took off 2 bases at V and 2 bases at J, with 7 bases between the two ends. CDR1 is SGHRS, CDR2 YFSETQ, per germline. CDR3 coding DNA: TGCGCCAGCAGCTTCGATCTACAAGAGACCCAGTACTTC. Residues: CASSFDLQETQYF. The entire variable domain, with the rest obtained from reference TRBV5-1 and TRBJ2-5, is as follows: KAGVTQTPRYLIKTRGQQVTLSCSPISGHRSVSWYQQTPGQGLQFLFEYFSETQRNKGNFPGRFSGRQFSNSRSEMNVSTLELGDSALYLCASSFDLQETQYFGPGTRLLVL.

This clone occurred once. The chain uses TRBV19 and TRBJ2-7; D possibly corresponds to TRBD1 (7 bases). This CDR3 region has 14 residues. Trimming took off 6 bases at V and 3 bases at J, with 15 bases between the two ends. Germline V gene sequence: CDR1 LNHDA, CDR2 SQIVND (reference sequence). CDR3 amino acids: CASSERQGGYEQYF. CDR3 DNA: TGTGCCAGTAGCGAGAGACAGGGAGGCTACGAGCAGTACTTC.

The chain carries TRBV2 and TRBJ2-3; D may match TRBD1 or TRBD2 (6 bases each). CDR1 and CDR2 from the germline V gene are SNHLY and FYNNEI. Between the trimmed V and J ends, which lost 4 bases and 1 base, there was a span of 15 bases. This CDR3 contains 16 residues. The CDR3 coding sequence is TGTGCCAGCAGTGTTGACGGGGGCTTAGGCACAGATACGCAGTATTTT. As protein: CASSVDGGLGTDTQYF.

This clone was observed once. The chain uses TRBV10-3 and TRBJ1-3; unclear D gene. This CDR3 spans 15 amino acids. The V and J ends lost 7 bases and 0 bases respectively, with 13 bases between them. Germline V gene lookup returns CDR1 ENHRY and CDR2 SYGVKD. CDR3 amino acids: CAINSGPSSGNTIYF. CDR3 nucleotide sequence: TGTGCCATCAACTCCGGGCCCAGCTCTGGAAACACCATATATTTT.